Given below is one T cell receptor (beta chain) in context. This sample is drawn from a study of blood T cell repertoires in COVID-19. Study information: Collection of acute and convalescent COVID-19 samples took place in the United States, Italy and Spain.

Germline V gene lookup returns CDR1 LNHDA and CDR2 SQIVND (reference sequence). Trimming left V 9 bases short and J 1 base short, with 12 bases between. The CDR3 totals 13 residues. Source study methods: Reference gene primer amplification yielded estimated nucleated cell counts. The data were produced by immunoSEQ multiplex PCR, yet TCRdb's version contains in-frame clones alone and is incomplete. The V and J calls and clone size come from that table; D and trimming were worked out from the DNA. Here the sample spans 200,000 to 250,000 clones, approximately 81% being singletons. The chain combines TRBV19 with TRBJ1-1, with D possibly matching TRBD1 (6 bases). The source material was peripheral blood. The source of this sequence is a man under 40 with active or convalescent COVID-19. CDR3 amino acids: CASSWTENTEAFF. The CDR3 nucleotides are TGTGCCAGCTCGTGGACAGAGAACACTGAAGCTTTCTTT.